This paragraph covers one TCR beta chain sequence. The data originate from a study of blood T cell repertoires in COVID-19. Study-level information: In each case, the material was cDNA or gDNA derived from T cells, B-cell-depleted T cells, or PBMCs.

Some clones are missing from TCRdb's copy, which holds only in-frame ones; the method was immunoSEQ multiplex PCR. The sample shows tens of thousands of clones, 75% to 85% of them seen only once. The germline V gene has CDR1 SQVTM and CDR2 ANQGSEA. J lost 4 bases, V lost 6 bases, and 11 bases had no gene match. The CDR3 has 14 residues. The chain has TRBV29-1 and TRBJ1-2; 7 bases map to TRBD1. The sequenced sample consisted of peripheral blood. The TCR was taken from a human donor in a cohort sampled during active COVID-19. As DNA, the CDR3 is TGCAGCGTAGAAACAGGGGTTACTGGCTATGGCTACACCTTC. It translates to CSVETGVTGYGYTF. Full variable domain (remainder filled in from reference TRBV29-1 and TRBJ1-2): SAVISQKPSRDICQRGTSLTIQCQVDSQVTMMFWYRQQPGQSLTLIATANQGSEATYESGFVIDKFPISRPNLTFSTLTVSNMSPEDSSIYLCSVETGVTGYGYTFGSGTRLTVV.